These 15 T cell receptor beta chains were all obtained from the same sample, sequenced in a study of long-term antiretroviral therapy in people with HIV. Sequencing relied on immunoSEQ assay v3.0, run at survey level. Sequencing was performed with immunoSEQ multiplex PCR; in TCRdb, only in-frame clones are kept and a portion is missing. Among tens of thousands of clones listed, just under 90% were seen once. Source: unsorted PBMCs, taken 3.2 years before starting antiretroviral therapy. These receptors were obtained from a man aged 50 to 60 with HIV.

The chain uses TRBV10-1 and TRBJ1-1; unclear D gene. The CDR3 totals 12 residues. Trimming took off 4 bases at V and 4 bases at J, with 7 bases between the two ends. From germline, CDR1 is WNHNN and CDR2 SYGVQD (reference sequence). The CDR3 reads CASSVNTTEAFF. The CDR3 nucleotides are TGCGCCAGCAGTGTCAACACCACTGAAGCTTTCTTT.

The chain links TRBV14 to TRBJ1-3; D is unclear. The V end lost 2 bases, the J end lost 0 bases, and 8 bases lay between the germline ends. This CDR3 region has 15 residues. Per the germline V gene, CDR1 is SGHDN and CDR2 is FVKESK. The DNA of the CDR3 is TGTGCCAGCAGCCAAATCGCGGGCTCTGGAAACACCATATATTTT. Translation gives CASSQIAGSGNTIYF.

The chain links TRBV12-5 to TRBJ1-1, with a weak D call TRBD1 (6 bases). The CDR3 spans 14 residues. Trimming removed 1 base from V and 8 bases from J, with 14 bases in between. Germline lookup yields CDR1 LGHNT and CDR2 FRNRAP. The CDR3 coding sequence is TGTGCTAGTGGTTTGGCACTACAGGGAACCGAAGCTTTCTTT. This gives the protein CASGLALQGTEAFF.

This clone was recorded once. V and J are TRBV7-9 and TRBJ2-5, with a possible D match to TRBD1 (5 bases). The CDR3 is made up of 13 amino acids. Looked up from germline, CDR1 is SEHNR and CDR2 is FQNEAQ (reference sequence). V was trimmed by 6 bases and J by 3 bases, leaving 11 bases between them. The CDR3, as DNA: TGTGCCAGCAGTCGATCCAGGGAAGAGACCCAGTACTTC. Translated: CASSRSREETQYF.

The rearrangement uses TRBV5-6 and TRBJ2-4, with D possibly TRBD2 on 6 matching bases. Germline-derived CDR1 and CDR2 are SGHDT and YYEEEE. Trimming stripped 0 bases from V and 4 bases from J, with 11 bases between. This CDR3 spans 15 amino acids. In DNA form, the CDR3 reads TGTGCCAGCAGCTTGGCCGGAGGGGTAAAAAACATTCAGTACTTC. Translating it yields CASSLAGGVKNIQYF.

The CDR3 DNA reads TGTGCCAGCAGTGAAAGCGGAGCAGACAAAAACATTCAGTACTTC. It encodes CASSESGADKNIQYF. This chain links TRBV6-1 with TRBJ2-4; weak D call: TRBD2 (5 bases). CDR1 MNHNS and CDR2 SASEGT come from the germline V gene. The CDR3 length is 15 residues. The ends were cut back, 2 bases at V and 3 bases at J, with 11 bases in the middle.

This rearrangement joins TRBV7-2 to TRBJ2-2; TRBD1 matches at 7 bases. This CDR3 has 14 amino acids. With V trimmed by 3 bases and J by 3 bases, 1 base remained unmatched. The germline gives CDR1 SGHTA, CDR2 FQGNSA. CDR3 region: CASSLTGHTGELFF. CDR3 nucleotides: TGTGCCAGCAGCTTGACAGGGCACACCGGGGAGCTGTTTTTT.

The chain carries TRBV6-5 and TRBJ1-2, with 7 bases that match TRBD1. The CDR3 totals 15 residues. Germline trimming cut 0 bases from V and 7 bases from J; bases unmatched to any gene: 8. Germline CDR1 and CDR2: MNHEY and SVGAGI. The CDR3 region has the DNA TGTGCCAGCAGTTACTCCCTAACAGGGGACGGTGGCTACACCTTC. It yields the protein CASSYSLTGDGGYTF.

The J gene is TRBJ1-1, the V gene TRBV5-1; tentative D call: TRBD1 (5 bases). Looked up from germline, CDR1 is SGHRS and CDR2 is YFSETQ. The CDR3 is 16 amino acids. V lost 2 bases to trimming and J lost 3 bases, with 17 bases between them. The CDR3 DNA reads as TGCGCCAGCAGCTTCCAAGGCACCGGGGGAGACACTGAAGCTTTCTTT. Protein: CASSFQGTGGDTEAFF.

This clone was recorded once. V and J are TRBV10-3 and TRBJ1-1; tentative D call: TRBD1 (6 bases). Germline V CDR1 and CDR2: ENHRY, SYGVKD. V gave up 7 bases and J gave up 1 base, with 13 bases separating them. The CDR3 contains 14 residues. The CDR3 loop reads CAINGGGGNTEAFF. For the CDR3, the DNA is TGTGCCATCAACGGGGGGGGCGGGAACACTGAAGCTTTCTTT.

The V and J genes are TRBV5-1 and TRBJ2-1; weak D call: TRBD1 (6 bases). V lost 0 bases to trimming and J lost 4 bases, with 20 bases between them. CDR1 and CDR2 from the germline V gene are SGHRS and YFSETQ. This CDR3 has 18 residues. The CDR3 region is CASSLGVPPMDSYNEQFF. Written as DNA, the CDR3 is TGCGCCAGCAGCTTGGGAGTCCCCCCAATGGACAGTTACAATGAGCAGTTCTTC.

This chain links TRBV6-4 with TRBJ2-2; D ambiguous. The CDR3 consists of 14 residues. The V and J ends lost 5 bases and 5 bases respectively, with 12 bases between them. The germline V gene has CDR1 MRHNA and CDR2 SNTAGT. DNA of the CDR3: TGTGCCAGCAGTCCCTCCAGGTTAACCGGGGAGCTGTTTTTT. Translated, it gives CASSPSRLTGELFF.

V and J are TRBV18 and TRBJ2-1; 8 nucleotides match TRBD2. In germline, CDR1 is KGHSH, CDR2 LQKENI. The CDR3 runs 18 residues. The junction had 15 bases not matched to a gene; V was cut back by 3 bases and J by 5 bases. CDR3 loop: CASSPLIARGAVNNEQFF. The CDR3 nucleotides read TGTGCCAGCTCACCTTTAATCGCGCGGGGGGCCGTGAACAATGAGCAGTTCTTC.

The chain carries TRBV10-3 and TRBJ1-5; 7 nucleotides line up with TRBD1. This CDR3 is built from 13 residues. Germline trimming cut 6 bases from V and 5 bases from J; bases unmatched to any gene: 4. The germline gives CDR1 ENHRY, CDR2 SYGVKD. The CDR3 coding sequence is TGTGCCATCAGCCCAGGGGGGGATCAGCCCCAGCATTTT. Translated, it gives CAISPGGDQPQHF.

The CDR3: CASSLGEWENQYF. Here the CDR3 DNA reads TGTGCCAGCAGCTTAGGAGAGTGGGAGAATCAGTACTTC. The chain is built from TRBV7-2 and TRBJ2-4, with D perhaps matching TRBD2 (5 bases). The length of the CDR3 is 13 residues. CDR1 is SGHTA, CDR2 FQGNSA, per germline. The V gene lost 1 base and the J gene lost 12 bases, with 13 bases spanning the gap.